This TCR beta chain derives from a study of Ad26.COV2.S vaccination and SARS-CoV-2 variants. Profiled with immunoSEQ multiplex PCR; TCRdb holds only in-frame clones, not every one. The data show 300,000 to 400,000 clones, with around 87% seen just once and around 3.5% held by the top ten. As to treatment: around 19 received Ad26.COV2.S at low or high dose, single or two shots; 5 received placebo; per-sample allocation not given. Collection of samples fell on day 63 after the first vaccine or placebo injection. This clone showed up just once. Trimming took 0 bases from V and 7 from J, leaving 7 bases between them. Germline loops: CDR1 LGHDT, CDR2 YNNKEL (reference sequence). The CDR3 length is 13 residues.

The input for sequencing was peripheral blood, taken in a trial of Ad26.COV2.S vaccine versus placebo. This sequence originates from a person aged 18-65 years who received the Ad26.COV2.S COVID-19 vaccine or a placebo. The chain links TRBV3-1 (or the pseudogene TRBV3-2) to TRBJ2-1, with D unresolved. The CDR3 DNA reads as TGTGCCAGCAGCCAAGAGTTGGGGAATGAGCAGTTCTTC. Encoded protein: CASSQELGNEQFF.